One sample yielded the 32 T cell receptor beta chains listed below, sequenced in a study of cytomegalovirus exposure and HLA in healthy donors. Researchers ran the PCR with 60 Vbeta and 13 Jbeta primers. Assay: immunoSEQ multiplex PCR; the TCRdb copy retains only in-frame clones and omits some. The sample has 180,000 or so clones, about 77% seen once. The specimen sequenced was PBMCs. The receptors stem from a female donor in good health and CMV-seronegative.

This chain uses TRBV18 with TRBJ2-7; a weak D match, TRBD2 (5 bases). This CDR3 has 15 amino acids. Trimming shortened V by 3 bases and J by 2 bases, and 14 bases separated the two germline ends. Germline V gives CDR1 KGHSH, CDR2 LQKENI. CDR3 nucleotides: TGTGCCAGCTCACCGTCGGGCGGGCTGACCTACGAGCAGTACTTC. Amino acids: CASSPSGGLTYEQYF.

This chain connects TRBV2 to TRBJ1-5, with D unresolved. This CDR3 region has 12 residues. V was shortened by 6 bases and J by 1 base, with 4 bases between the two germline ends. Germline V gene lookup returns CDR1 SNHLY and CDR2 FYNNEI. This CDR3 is CASRASNQPQHF. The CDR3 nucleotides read TGTGCCAGCAGGGCCAGCAATCAGCCCCAGCATTTT.

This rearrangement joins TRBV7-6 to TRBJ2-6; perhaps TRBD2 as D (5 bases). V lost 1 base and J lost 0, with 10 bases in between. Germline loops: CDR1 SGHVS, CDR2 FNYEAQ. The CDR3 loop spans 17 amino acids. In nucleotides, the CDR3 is TGTGCCAGCAGCTTAGTCCTAGGAGGCTCTGGGGCCAACGTCCTGACTTTC. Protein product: CASSLVLGGSGANVLTF.

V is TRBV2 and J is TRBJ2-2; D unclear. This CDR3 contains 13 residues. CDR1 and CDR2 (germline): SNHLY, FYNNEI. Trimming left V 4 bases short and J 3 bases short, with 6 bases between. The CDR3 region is CASSVDYTGELFF. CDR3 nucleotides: TGTGCCAGCAGTGTAGACTACACCGGGGAGCTGTTTTTT.

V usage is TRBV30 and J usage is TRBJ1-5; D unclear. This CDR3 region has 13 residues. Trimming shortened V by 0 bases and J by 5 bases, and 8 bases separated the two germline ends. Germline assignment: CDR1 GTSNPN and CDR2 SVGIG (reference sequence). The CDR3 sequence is CAWSVMRDQPQHF. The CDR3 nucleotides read TGTGCCTGGAGTGTAATGAGAGATCAGCCCCAGCATTTT. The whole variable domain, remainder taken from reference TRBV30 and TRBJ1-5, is SQTIHQWPATLVQPVGSPLSLECTVEGTSNPNLYWYRQAAGRGLQLLFYSVGIGQISSEVPQNLSASRPQDRQFILSSKKLLLSDSGFYLCAWSVMRDQPQHFGDGTRLSIL.

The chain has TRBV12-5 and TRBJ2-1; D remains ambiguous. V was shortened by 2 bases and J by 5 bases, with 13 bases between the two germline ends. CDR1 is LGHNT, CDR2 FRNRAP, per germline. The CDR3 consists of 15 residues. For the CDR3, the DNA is TGTGCTAGTGGTTTGCCGCAAGACTTTCACAATGAGCAGTTCTTC. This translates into CASGLPQDFHNEQFF.

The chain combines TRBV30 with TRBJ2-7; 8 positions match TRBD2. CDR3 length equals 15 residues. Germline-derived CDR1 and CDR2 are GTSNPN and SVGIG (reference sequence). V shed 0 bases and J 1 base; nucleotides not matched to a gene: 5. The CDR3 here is CAWSVAAGGSYEQYF. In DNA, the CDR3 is TGTGCCTGGAGTGTAGCCGCGGGGGGATCCTACGAGCAGTACTTC.

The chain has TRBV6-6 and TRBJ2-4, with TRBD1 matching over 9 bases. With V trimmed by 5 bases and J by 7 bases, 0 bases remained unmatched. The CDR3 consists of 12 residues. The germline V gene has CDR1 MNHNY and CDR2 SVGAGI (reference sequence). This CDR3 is CASSGQGNIQYF. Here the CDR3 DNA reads TGTGCCAGCAGTGGACAGGGGAACATTCAGTACTTC.

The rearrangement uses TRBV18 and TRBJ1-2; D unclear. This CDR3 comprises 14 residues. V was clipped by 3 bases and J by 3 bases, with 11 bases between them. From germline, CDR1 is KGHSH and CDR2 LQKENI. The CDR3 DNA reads TGTGCCAGCTCACCTGCAGGCATTTACTATGGCTACACCTTC. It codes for CASSPAGIYYGYTF.

The CDR3 coding sequence is TGTGCCAGCAGACCGGGGAGGGGGGCCGTCGGTGGCTACACCTTC. Translated, it gives CASRPGRGAVGGYTF. The chain carries TRBV28 and TRBJ1-2; TRBD1 is a possible D gene (6 bases). This CDR3 is 15 amino acids long. Germline V gene lookup returns CDR1 MDHEN and CDR2 SYDVKM. The V and J ends lost 6 bases and 7 bases respectively, with 21 bases between them.

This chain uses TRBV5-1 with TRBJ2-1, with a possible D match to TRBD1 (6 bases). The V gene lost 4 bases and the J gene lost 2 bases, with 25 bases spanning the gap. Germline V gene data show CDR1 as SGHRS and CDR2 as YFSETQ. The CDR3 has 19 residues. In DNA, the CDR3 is TGCGCCAGCAGCATTGGACAGAGAGTCCCCCCCAGGACCTACAATGAGCAGTTCTTC. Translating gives CASSIGQRVPPRTYNEQFF. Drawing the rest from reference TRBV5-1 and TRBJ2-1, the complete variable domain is KAGVTQTPRYLIKTRGQQVTLSCSPISGHRSVSWYQQTPGQGLQFLFEYFSETQRNKGNFPGRFSGRQFSNSRSEMNVSTLELGDSALYLCASSIGQRVPPRTYNEQFFGPGTRLTVL.

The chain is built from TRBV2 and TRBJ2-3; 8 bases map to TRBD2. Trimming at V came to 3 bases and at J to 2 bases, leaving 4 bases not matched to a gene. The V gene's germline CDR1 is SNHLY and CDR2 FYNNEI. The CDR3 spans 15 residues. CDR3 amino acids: CASSDTSGPTDTQYF. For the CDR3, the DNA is TGTGCCAGCAGTGATACTAGCGGCCCCACAGATACGCAGTATTTT.

Written as DNA, the CDR3 is TGTGCCAGCTCTGGACAGGGGAATTCACCCCTCCACTTT. This translates into CASSGQGNSPLHF. The chain carries TRBV18 and TRBJ1-6; 9 bases map to TRBD1. Per the germline V gene, CDR1 is KGHSH and CDR2 is LQKENI. This CDR3 region has 13 residues. The J segment lost 7 bases and the V segment lost 6 bases, leaving 1 base of the junction unmatched.

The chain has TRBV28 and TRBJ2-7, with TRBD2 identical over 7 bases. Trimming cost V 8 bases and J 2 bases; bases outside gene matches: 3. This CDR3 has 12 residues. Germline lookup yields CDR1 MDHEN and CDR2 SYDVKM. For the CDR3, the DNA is TGTGCCAGCTGGGGGGGGGCCTACGAGCAGTACTTC. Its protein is CASWGGAYEQYF.

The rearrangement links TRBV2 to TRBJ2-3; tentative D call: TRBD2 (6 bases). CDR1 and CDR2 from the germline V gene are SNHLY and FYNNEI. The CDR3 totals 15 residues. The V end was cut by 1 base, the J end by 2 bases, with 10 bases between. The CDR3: CASSEEAGTTDTQYF. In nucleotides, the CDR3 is TGTGCCAGCAGTGAAGAAGCGGGCACCACAGATACGCAGTATTTT.

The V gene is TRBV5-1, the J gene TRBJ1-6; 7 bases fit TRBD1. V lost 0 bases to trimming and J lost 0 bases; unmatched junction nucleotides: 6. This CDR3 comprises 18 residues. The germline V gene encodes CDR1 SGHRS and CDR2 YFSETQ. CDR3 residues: CASSLVTGEVSYNSPLHF. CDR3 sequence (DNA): TGCGCCAGCAGCTTGGTAACAGGGGAGGTCTCCTATAATTCACCCCTCCACTTT.

The CDR3 is CASQQGAGNSPLHF. The CDR3 region has the DNA TGTGCCAGCCAACAGGGGGCGGGAAATTCACCCCTCCACTTT. The chain uses TRBV6-5 and TRBJ1-6; TRBD1 agrees at 9 bases. Germline CDR1 and CDR2: MNHEY and SVGAGI. V shed 8 bases and J 7 bases; nucleotides not matched to a gene: 6. CDR3 length: 14 residues.

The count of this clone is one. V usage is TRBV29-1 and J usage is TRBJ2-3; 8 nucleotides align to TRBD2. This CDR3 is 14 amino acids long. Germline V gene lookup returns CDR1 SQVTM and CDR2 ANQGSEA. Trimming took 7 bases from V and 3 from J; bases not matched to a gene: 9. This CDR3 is CSARTGGPTDTQYF. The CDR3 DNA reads TGCAGCGCGAGAACGGGAGGGCCTACAGATACGCAGTATTTT.

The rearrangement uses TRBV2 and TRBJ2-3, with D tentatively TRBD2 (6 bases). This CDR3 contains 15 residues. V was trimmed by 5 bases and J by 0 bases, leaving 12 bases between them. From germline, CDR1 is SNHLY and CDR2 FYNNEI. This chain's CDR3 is CASSREPPSTDTQYF. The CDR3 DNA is TGTGCCAGCAGTCGGGAGCCCCCCAGCACAGATACGCAGTATTTT.

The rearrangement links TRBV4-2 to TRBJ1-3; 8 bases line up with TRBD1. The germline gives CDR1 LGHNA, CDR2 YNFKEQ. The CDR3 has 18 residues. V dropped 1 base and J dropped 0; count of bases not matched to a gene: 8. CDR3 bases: TGTGCCAGCAGCCAAGCCGGGACAGGCGCCTTCTCTGGAAACACCATATATTTT. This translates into CASSQAGTGAFSGNTIYF.

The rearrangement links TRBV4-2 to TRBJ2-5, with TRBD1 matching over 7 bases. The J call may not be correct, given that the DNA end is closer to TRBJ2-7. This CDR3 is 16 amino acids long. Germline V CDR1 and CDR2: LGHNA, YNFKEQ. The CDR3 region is CASSDRNRGLSYEQYF. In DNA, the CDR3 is TGTGCCAGCAGCGACCGCAACAGGGGTTTGTCCTACGAGCAGTACTTC.

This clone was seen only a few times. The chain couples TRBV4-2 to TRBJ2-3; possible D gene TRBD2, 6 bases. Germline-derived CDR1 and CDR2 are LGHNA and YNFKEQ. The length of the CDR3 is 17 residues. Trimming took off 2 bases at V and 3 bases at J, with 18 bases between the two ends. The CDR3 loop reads CASSQRVSGSSTDTQYF. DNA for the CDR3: TGTGCCAGCAGCCAAAGAGTGAGCGGGTCGTCTACAGATACGCAGTATTTT.

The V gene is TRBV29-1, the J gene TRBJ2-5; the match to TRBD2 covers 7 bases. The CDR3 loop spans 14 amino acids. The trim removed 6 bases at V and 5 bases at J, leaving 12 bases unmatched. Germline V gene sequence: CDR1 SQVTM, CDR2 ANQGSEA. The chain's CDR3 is CSVGGVARDETQYF. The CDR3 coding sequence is TGCAGCGTGGGGGGGGTGGCCCGGGACGAGACCCAGTACTTC.

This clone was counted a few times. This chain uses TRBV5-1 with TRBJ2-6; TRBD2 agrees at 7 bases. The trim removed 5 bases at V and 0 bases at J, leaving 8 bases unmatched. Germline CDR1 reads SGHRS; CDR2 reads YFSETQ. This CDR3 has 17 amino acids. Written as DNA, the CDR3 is TGCGCCAGCAGAACGGGAGGATCGGTCTCTGGGGCCAACGTCCTGACTTTC. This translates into CASRTGGSVSGANVLTF.

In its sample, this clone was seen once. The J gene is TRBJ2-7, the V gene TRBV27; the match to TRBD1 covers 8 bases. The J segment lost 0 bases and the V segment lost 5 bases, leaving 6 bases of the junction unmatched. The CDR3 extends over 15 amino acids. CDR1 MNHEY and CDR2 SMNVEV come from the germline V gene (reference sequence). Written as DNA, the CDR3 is TGTGCCAGCAGTCCGGACAGGGTGAGCTCCTACGAGCAGTACTTC. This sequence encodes CASSPDRVSSYEQYF.

The CDR3 DNA follows: TGTGCCAGTAGACTTACTAGCGGGGGGTCTGGATACAATGAGCAGTTCTTC. Protein: CASRLTSGGSGYNEQFF. This rearrangement joins TRBV19 to TRBJ2-1, with 12 bases aligning to TRBD2. The germline V gene encodes CDR1 LNHDA and CDR2 SQIVND (reference sequence). CDR3 size: 17 residues. The trim removed 6 bases at V and 4 bases at J, leaving 10 bases unmatched.

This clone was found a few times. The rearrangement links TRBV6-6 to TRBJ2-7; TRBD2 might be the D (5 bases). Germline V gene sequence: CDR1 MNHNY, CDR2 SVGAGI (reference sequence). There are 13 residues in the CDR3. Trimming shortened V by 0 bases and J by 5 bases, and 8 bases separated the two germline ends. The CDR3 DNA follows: TGTGCCAGCAGTTACTCTTTCGGGGACGAGCAGTACTTC. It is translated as CASSYSFGDEQYF.

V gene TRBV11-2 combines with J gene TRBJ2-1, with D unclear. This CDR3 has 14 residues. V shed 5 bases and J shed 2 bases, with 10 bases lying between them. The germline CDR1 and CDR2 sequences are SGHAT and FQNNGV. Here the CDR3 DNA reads TGTGCCAGCAGCAGCCAACGAACCTACAATGAGCAGTTCTTC. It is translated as CASSSQRTYNEQFF. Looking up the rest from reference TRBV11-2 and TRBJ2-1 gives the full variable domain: EAGVAQSPRYKIIEKRQSVAFWCNPISGHATLYWYQQILGQGPKLLIQFQNNGVVDDSQLPKDRFSAERLKGVDSTLKIQPAKLEDSAVYLCASSSQRTYNEQFFGPGTRLTVL.

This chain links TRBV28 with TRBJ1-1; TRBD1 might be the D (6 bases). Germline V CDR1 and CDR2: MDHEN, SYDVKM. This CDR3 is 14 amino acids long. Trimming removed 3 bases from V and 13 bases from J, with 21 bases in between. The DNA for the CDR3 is TGTGCCAGCAGTTTGGATCGGGGACAACGGGGTGATTTCTTT. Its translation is CASSLDRGQRGDFF.

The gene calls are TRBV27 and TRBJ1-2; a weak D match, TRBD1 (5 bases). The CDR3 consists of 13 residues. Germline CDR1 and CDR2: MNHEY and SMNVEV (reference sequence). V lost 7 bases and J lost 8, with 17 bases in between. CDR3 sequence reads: CASTRIGDRGYTF. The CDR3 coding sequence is TGTGCCAGCACCAGAATAGGGGATAGGGGCTACACCTTC.

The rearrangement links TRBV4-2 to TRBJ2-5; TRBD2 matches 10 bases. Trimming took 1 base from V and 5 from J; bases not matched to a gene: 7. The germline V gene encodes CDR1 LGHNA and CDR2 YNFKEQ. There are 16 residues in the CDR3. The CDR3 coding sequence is TGTGCCAGCAGCCAAGGGTCCGGGACTAGCGACGAGACCCAGTACTTC. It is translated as CASSQGSGTSDETQYF.

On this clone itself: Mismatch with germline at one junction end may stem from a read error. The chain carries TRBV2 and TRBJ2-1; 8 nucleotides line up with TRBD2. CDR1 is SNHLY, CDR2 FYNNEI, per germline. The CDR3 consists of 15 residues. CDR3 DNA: TGTGTCAGCAGTGTCGAGAGCGGGAGAGACAATGAGCAGTTCTTC. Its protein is CVSSVESGRDNEQFF.